The 14 T cell receptor beta chains presented below share a single source sample, sequenced in a study of cytomegalovirus exposure and HLA in healthy donors. 60 Vbeta and 13 Jbeta primers were used in PCR. TCRdb's copy holds only in-frame clones and misses some; the assay was immunoSEQ multiplex PCR. Here the sample spans more than 95,000 clones, 78% being singletons. The source material was PBMCs. The receptors derive from a man aged 25-45 years in good health and CMV-seronegative.

This clone was counted a single time. The V gene is TRBV6-5, the J gene TRBJ2-7; 9 bases match TRBD1. The germline gives CDR1 MNHEY, CDR2 SVGAGI. The ends lost 4 bases at V and 4 bases at J; junction bases unmatched: 5. The CDR3 loop spans 14 amino acids. The CDR3 region is CASSSGQGSYEQYF. CDR3 DNA: TGTGCCAGCAGTTCCGGACAGGGGAGTTACGAGCAGTACTTC.

This chain connects TRBV28 to TRBJ2-1, with 10 nucleotides matching TRBD2. Germline CDR1 is MDHEN and CDR2 is SYDVKM. This CDR3 is 18 amino acids long. Germline trimming cut 4 bases from V and 4 bases from J; bases unmatched to any gene: 13. This CDR3 is CASSSSAGLADRYNEQFF. CDR3 DNA sequence: TGTGCCAGCAGTTCCTCCGCTGGACTAGCGGACCGATACAATGAGCAGTTCTTC.

Concerning this clone: At one boundary the junction diverges from the germline segment, which might be a read error. The V and J genes are TRBV5-6 and TRBJ1-2, with no clear D. This CDR3 has 12 residues. Looked up from germline, CDR1 is SGHDT and CDR2 is YYEEEE. The CDR3 spells CASSLVLYGCTF. DNA for the CDR3: TGTGCCAGCAGCTTGGTTCTTTATGGCTGCACCTTC.

V usage is TRBV12-2 and J usage is TRBJ1-1; the table's D call TRBD1 went unverified against the DNA. TRBV12-2 has pseudogene status. The CDR3 has 13 amino acids. CDR3 nucleotides: TGTGCAAGTCGCTGGGACAGGGACACTGAAGCTTTCTTT. It is translated as CASRWDRDTEAFF.

The chain links TRBV19 to TRBJ1-3; no clear D gene. Per the germline V gene, CDR1 is LNHDA and CDR2 is SQIVND (reference sequence). This CDR3 has 14 amino acids. Trimming stripped 3 bases from V and 0 bases from J, with 6 bases between. Written as DNA, the CDR3 is TGTGCCAGTAGTATGGGGAGCTCTGGAAACACCATATATTTT. Translation gives CASSMGSSGNTIYF.

This sequence joins TRBV27 and TRBJ1-1, with TRBD1 identical over 10 bases. This CDR3 is built from 16 residues. CDR1 MNHEY and CDR2 SMNVEV come from the germline V gene (reference sequence). With V trimmed by 8 bases and J by 0 bases, 9 bases remained unmatched. CDR3 loop: CASDTTGTGVNTEAFF. CDR3 in DNA: TGTGCCAGCGACACGACCGGGACAGGGGTGAACACTGAAGCTTTCTTT.

This chain uses TRBV5-6 with TRBJ2-7; possible D gene TRBD1, 6 bases. Looked up from germline, CDR1 is SGHDT and CDR2 is YYEEEE. Trimming stripped 4 bases from V and 3 bases from J, with 14 bases between. CDR3 size: 14 residues. The DNA for the CDR3 is TGTGCCAGCAGCCCTGCTGGACAGAACTACGAGCAGTACTTC. Protein product: CASSPAGQNYEQYF.

This chain connects TRBV7-2 to TRBJ2-7, with 14 positions matching TRBD2. This CDR3 region has 15 residues. Germline V gives CDR1 SGHTA, CDR2 FQGNSA. With V trimmed by 5 bases and J by 2 bases, 2 bases remained unmatched. The CDR3 DNA follows: TGTGCCAGCAGCCAGACTAGCGGGGGGGCCTACGAGCAGTACTTC. Translating it yields CASSQTSGGAYEQYF. The variable domain in full, completed from reference TRBV7-2 and TRBJ2-7, reads GAGVSQSPSNKVTEKGKDVELRCDPISGHTALYWYRQSLGQGLEFLIYFQGNSAPDKSGLPSDRFSAERTGGSVSTLTIQRTQQEDSAVYLCASSQTSGGAYEQYFGPGTRLTVT.

CDR3 nucleotide sequence: TGCGCCAGCAGGAAAACGGGGGGAGGGACCACAGATACGCAGTATTTT. This encodes CASRKTGGGTTDTQYF. The genes are TRBV4-3 and TRBJ2-3; TRBD2 matches at 7 bases. The CDR3 consists of 16 residues. Trimming took 6 bases from V and 2 from J; bases not matched to a gene: 11. CDR1 LGHNA and CDR2 YSLEER come from the germline V gene.

The V call is TRBV6-5, the J call TRBJ1-2; D may be TRBD1 (6 bases). Germline CDR1 MNHEY, CDR2 SVGAGI. CDR3 length: 16 residues. The germline V and J ends were trimmed by 0 bases and 7 bases, with 18 bases remaining between them. DNA for the CDR3: TGTGCCAGCAGTTACTCTACTCAACAGGGTTGGTCTGGCTACACCTTC. Translation gives CASSYSTQQGWSGYTF.

The rearrangement uses TRBV11-3 and TRBJ1-6; maybe TRBD1 (6 bases). The V gene lost 4 bases and the J gene lost 9 bases, with 10 bases spanning the gap. The germline V gene has CDR1 SGHNT and CDR2 YENEEA. The CDR3 covers 13 residues. In DNA form, the CDR3 reads TGTGCCAGCAGCTACAGGGAGAGTTCACCCCTCCACTTT. Its translation is CASSYRESSPLHF.

This clone was recorded once. At one end the junction does not follow the germline gene, possibly because of a read error. The V call is TRBV7-7, the J call TRBJ2-1, with 8 bases identical to TRBD2. This CDR3 region has 14 residues. Germline assignment: CDR1 SSHAT and CDR2 FNYEAQ (reference sequence). The CDR3 region is CASSLTAGGNEQFF. As DNA, the CDR3 is TGTGCTAGCAGCTTAACGGCGGGGGGTAATGAGCAGTTCTTC. The full variable domain, with the rest looked up from reference TRBV7-7 and TRBJ2-1, is GAGVSQSPRYKVTKRGQDVTLRCDPISSHATLYWYQQALGQGPEFLTYFNYEAQPDKSGLPSDRFSAERPEGSISTLTIQRTEQRDSAMYRCASSLTAGGNEQFFGPGTRLTVL.

The chain uses TRBV6-5 and TRBJ1-2; 7 nucleotides agree with TRBD1. This CDR3 region has 14 residues. Germline V gene data show CDR1 as MNHEY and CDR2 as SVGAGI. V shed 6 bases and J 4 bases; nucleotides not matched to a gene: 8. DNA of the CDR3: TGTGCCAGCAGAACCCGACAGGGCCCCTATGGCTACACCTTC. This sequence encodes CASRTRQGPYGYTF.

The chain recombines TRBV29-1 with TRBJ2-1, with no clear D. The CDR3 is made up of 13 amino acids. CDR1 is SQVTM, CDR2 ANQGSEA, per germline. V was clipped by 7 bases and J by 2 bases, with 12 bases between them. CDR3 sequence reads: CSATENAYNEQFF. The CDR3 DNA reads as TGCAGCGCCACAGAAAACGCCTACAATGAGCAGTTCTTC.